The 28 T cell receptor beta chains presented below share a single source sample, sequenced in a study of blood T cell repertoires in COVID-19. Data came from immunoSEQ multiplex PCR; TCRdb stores just in-frame clones and leaves some out. This sample carries 300,000 or so clones, 80% to 90% of them seen once, and the ten largest clones take around 4%. Specimen: PBMCs or T cells enriched from blood (not recorded which). These receptor sequences come from a woman aged 40-49 years with acute COVID-19.

V is TRBV5-1 and J is TRBJ2-3; 8 nucleotides align to TRBD2. Germline lookup yields CDR1 SGHRS and CDR2 YFSETQ. CDR3 length: 16 amino acids. Unmatched junction bases numbered 9, after V lost 3 bases and J lost 3 bases. CDR3 DNA: TGCGCCAGCAGCTCCGGGACTAGGGCTTTGACAGATACGCAGTATTTT. Translated: CASSSGTRALTDTQYF.

V gene TRBV7-2 combines with J gene TRBJ2-5, with unresolved D. The ends were cut back, 1 base at V and 4 bases at J, with 4 bases in the middle. The CDR3 spans 12 residues. Germline CDR1 is SGHTA and CDR2 is FQGNSA. The CDR3 DNA sequence: TGTGCCAGCAGCTTAGGGGCAGAGACCCAGTACTTC. Residues: CASSLGAETQYF.

A few counts support this clone. The chain carries TRBV18 and TRBJ1-5, with TRBD1 as a possible D gene (5 bases). V was shortened by 4 bases and J by 5 bases, with 12 bases between the two germline ends. Germline lookup yields CDR1 KGHSH and CDR2 LQKENI. CDR3 size: 14 residues. CDR3 amino acids: CASSLSAGYQPQHF. In nucleotides, the CDR3 is TGTGCCAGCTCACTATCTGCAGGGTATCAGCCCCAGCATTTT.

This chain joins TRBV6-2 or TRBV6-3 and TRBJ1-1, with a weak D call TRBD1 (5 bases). V was trimmed by 5 bases and J by 8 bases, leaving 12 bases between them. Germline V lookup: CDR1 MNHEY, CDR2 SVGEGT. CDR3 size: 12 residues. The chain's CDR3 is CASSGAWGEAFF. In nucleotides, the CDR3 is TGTGCCAGCAGTGGGGCTTGGGGAGAAGCTTTCTTT.

The gene calls are TRBV12-3 or TRBV12-4 and TRBJ2-1; 10 bases map to TRBD1. The ends lost 6 bases at V and 7 bases at J; junction bases unmatched: 0. The CDR3 loop spans 12 amino acids. CDR3 amino acids: CASRGQGNEQFF. The CDR3 nucleotides read TGTGCCAGCAGGGGACAGGGGAATGAGCAGTTCTTC.

This chain uses TRBV5-1 with TRBJ2-2; 11 nucleotides agree with TRBD2. Germline V lookup: CDR1 SGHRS, CDR2 YFSETQ. J was trimmed by 0 bases and V by 0 bases; bases with no gene match: 4. This CDR3 is 18 amino acids long. The CDR3 DNA reads TGCGCCAGCAGCTTGGCTCTAGCGGGAGGCCCGAACACCGGGGAGCTGTTTTTT. Its translation is CASSLALAGGPNTGELFF.

The chain joins TRBV7-2 to TRBJ1-5; unclear D gene. Germline V lookup: CDR1 SGHTA, CDR2 FQGNSA. There are 14 residues in the CDR3. The V and J ends lost 1 base and 5 bases respectively, with 9 bases between them. The CDR3 loop reads CASSLVFGYQPQHF. As DNA, the CDR3 is TGTGCCAGCAGCTTAGTGTTCGGGTATCAGCCCCAGCATTTT.

This sequence joins TRBV7-9 and TRBJ1-2; 9 nucleotides agree with TRBD1. CDR3 size: 16 residues. J was trimmed by 3 bases and V by 5 bases; bases with no gene match: 10. The germline CDR1 and CDR2 sequences are SEHNR and FQNEAQ (reference sequence). Here the CDR3 DNA reads TGTGCCAGCAGCATTACCGGGACAGGGTTTGACTATGGCTACACCTTC. Protein product: CASSITGTGFDYGYTF.

The rearrangement links TRBV27 to TRBJ2-7; 14 bases are shared with TRBD2. This CDR3 has 18 residues. Unmatched junction bases numbered 11, after V lost 5 bases and J lost 2 bases. CDR1 MNHEY and CDR2 SMNVEV come from the germline V gene (reference sequence). Written as DNA, the CDR3 is TGTGCCAGCAGTCCCGGACTAGCGGGGGGTACGAGGACCTACGAGCAGTACTTC. Residues: CASSPGLAGGTRTYEQYF.

The chain employs TRBV6-4 and TRBJ2-1, with 10 bases identical to TRBD1. The V and J ends lost 6 bases and 6 bases, in that order; junction bases with no gene match: 8. CDR3 length: 15 residues. Germline values: CDR1 MRHNA, CDR2 SNTAGT. As DNA, the CDR3 is TGTGCCAGCAGCCCCTCCGGGACAGGGGTCAATGAGCAGTTCTTC. Translation gives CASSPSGTGVNEQFF.

The V and J genes are TRBV5-4 and TRBJ2-3; TRBD1 matches 10 bases. There are 16 residues in the CDR3. V shed 0 bases and J 4 bases; nucleotides not matched to a gene: 5. In germline, CDR1 is SGHNT, CDR2 YYREEE (reference sequence). CDR3 sequence reads: CASSLAGTGDSDTQYF. The CDR3 region has the DNA TGTGCCAGCAGCTTGGCCGGGACAGGGGATTCAGATACGCAGTATTTT.

This clone was observed a handful of times. This sequence joins TRBV28 and TRBJ2-7, with 14 bases lining up with TRBD2. V was pared by 2 bases and J by 6 bases, with 3 bases of the junction left unmatched. The CDR3 is 15 residues long. CDR1 and CDR2 from the germline V gene are MDHEN and SYDVKM. This CDR3 is CASSLGLAGGSEQYF. DNA for the CDR3: TGTGCCAGCAGTTTAGGACTAGCGGGAGGTAGCGAGCAGTACTTC.

V usage is TRBV28 and J usage is TRBJ1-3, with a weak D call TRBD1 (6 bases). This CDR3 has 15 residues. The V gene lost 3 bases and the J gene lost 0 bases, with 9 bases spanning the gap. The V gene's germline CDR1 is MDHEN and CDR2 SYDVKM. CDR3 DNA sequence: TGTGCCAGCAGTTTGACAGGAGACTCTGGAAACACCATATATTTT. Amino acids: CASSLTGDSGNTIYF. The variable domain in full, completed from reference TRBV28 and TRBJ1-3, reads DVKVTQSSRYLVKRTGEKVFLECVQDMDHENMFWYRQDPGLGLRLIYFSYDVKMKEKGDIPEGYSVSREKKERFSLILESASTNQTSMYLCASSLTGDSGNTIYFGEGSWLTVV.

This CDR3 reads CASSQEQGHPYEQYF. CDR3 DNA: TGCGCCAGCAGCCAAGAGCAAGGACACCCATACGAGCAGTACTTC. V and J are TRBV4-1 and TRBJ2-7; the D gene is possibly TRBD1 (5 bases). V was clipped by 0 bases and J by 4 bases, with 13 bases between them. CDR1 is MGHRA and CDR2 is YSYEKL in the germline V gene. The CDR3 is 15 residues long.

The rearrangement links TRBV5-1 to TRBJ2-5; D uncertain. V was trimmed by 0 bases and J by 1 base, leaving 7 bases between them. This CDR3 comprises 14 residues. Germline CDR1 reads SGHRS; CDR2 reads YFSETQ. The DNA for the CDR3 is TGCGCCAGCAGCTTGGGCCAGTCCCAAGAGACCCAGTACTTC. Its translation: CASSLGQSQETQYF.

The chain carries TRBV25-1 and TRBJ2-2; D perhaps matches TRBD2 (6 bases). This CDR3 spans 15 amino acids. The V gene's germline CDR1 is MGHDK and CDR2 SYGVNS. With 1 base removed from V and 4 bases from J, the gap between germline ends came to 10 bases. Here the CDR3 reads CASSESWRGTGELFF. The DNA for the CDR3 is TGTGCCAGCAGTGAATCGTGGCGGGGCACCGGGGAGCTGTTTTTT.

The chain is built from TRBV18 and TRBJ2-7, with 8 nucleotides matching TRBD1. This CDR3 region has 15 residues. V dropped 1 base and J dropped 6; count of bases not matched to a gene: 8. The germline gives CDR1 KGHSH, CDR2 LQKENI. The CDR3 protein is CASSPRQGILSEQYF. Here the CDR3 DNA reads TGTGCCAGCTCACCACGACAGGGGATACTGAGCGAGCAGTACTTC.

J is TRBJ2-2 and V is TRBV10-3, with D tentatively TRBD2 (7 bases). The germline V and J ends were trimmed by 0 bases and 6 bases, with 17 bases remaining between them. The CDR3 covers 17 residues. Per germline, CDR1 ENHRY and CDR2 SYGVKD. For the CDR3, the DNA is TGTGCCATCAGTGAGTCCGCCCCCGGGGGGCCACCCGGGGAGCTGTTTTTT. It yields the protein CAISESAPGGPPGELFF.

There are a few counts of this clone. The chain has TRBV19 and TRBJ1-5; the match to TRBD1 covers 7 bases. The CDR3 loop spans 16 amino acids. Germline V CDR1 and CDR2: LNHDA, SQIVND (reference sequence). The ends lost 4 bases at V and 2 bases at J; junction bases unmatched: 8. CDR3 in DNA: TGTGCCAGTAGTACTCGTCGACAGGGTGGCAATCAGCCCCAGCATTTT. Translated: CASSTRRQGGNQPQHF. The full variable domain, its missing parts supplied by reference TRBV19 and TRBJ1-5, is DGGITQSPKYLFRKEGQNVTLSCEQNLNHDAMYWYRQDPGQGLRLIYYSQIVNDFQKGDIAEGYSVSREKKESFPLTVTSAQKNPTAFYLCASSTRRQGGNQPQHFGDGTRLSIL.

The DNA for the CDR3 is TGTGCCAGCAGCTTGAGACAGACTTCTGGAAACACCATATATTTT. Protein: CASSLRQTSGNTIYF. This chain joins TRBV7-6 and TRBJ1-3; possible D gene TRBD1, 5 bases. The germline gives CDR1 SGHVS, CDR2 FNYEAQ. V was pared by 3 bases and J by 1 base, with 10 bases between. CDR3 length: 15 residues.

This clone was counted between two and nine times. This chain links TRBV5-5 with TRBJ1-4; a weak D match, TRBD1 (6 bases). CDR1 is SGHKS, CDR2 YYEKEE, per germline (reference sequence). Trimming stripped 3 bases from V and 2 bases from J, with 14 bases between. This CDR3 is 16 amino acids long. In DNA, the CDR3 is TGTGCCAGCAGCTCCTCGGGGGGCATCACTAATGAAAAACTGTTTTTT. Amino acids: CASSSSGGITNEKLFF.

This chain joins TRBV28 and TRBJ1-2; tentatively, D is TRBD1 (5 bases). Trimming pared 4 bases from V and 3 bases from J, leaving 18 bases between. The CDR3 is made up of 16 amino acids. The V gene's germline CDR1 is MDHEN and CDR2 SYDVKM. The CDR3 DNA reads as TGTGCCAGCAGTTCCAGCAAAGTAAGGGGTCACTATGGCTACACCTTC. It translates to CASSSSKVRGHYGYTF.

The chain couples TRBV27 to TRBJ1-4; TRBD1 might be the D (5 bases). The CDR3 contains 16 residues. V lost 3 bases and J lost 4, with 15 bases in between. Germline loops: CDR1 MNHEY, CDR2 SMNVEV (reference sequence). DNA of the CDR3: TGTGCCAGCAGTTTTAGGAGCCAGGGATATAATGAAAAACTGTTTTTT. Its protein product is CASSFRSQGYNEKLFF.

The chain employs TRBV7-2 and TRBJ2-7; TRBD2 agrees at 8 bases. Germline loops: CDR1 SGHTA, CDR2 FQGNSA. Trimming at V came to 6 bases and at J to 4 bases, leaving 11 bases not matched to a gene. The CDR3 covers 15 residues. CDR3 amino acids: CASSPGPGGTYEQYF. The CDR3 coding sequence is TGTGCCAGCAGTCCCGGGCCGGGAGGGACGTACGAGCAGTACTTC. Complete variable domain (other parts from reference TRBV7-2 and TRBJ2-7): GAGVSQSPSNKVTEKGKDVELRCDPISGHTALYWYRQSLGQGLEFLIYFQGNSAPDKSGLPSDRFSAERTGGSVSTLTIQRTQQEDSAVYLCASSPGPGGTYEQYFGPGTRLTVT.

Concerning this clone: Other DNA sequences of this sample code for an identical CDR3. The V call is TRBV18, the J call TRBJ2-1; 9 positions match TRBD2. This CDR3 is built from 16 residues. Germline-derived CDR1 and CDR2 are KGHSH and LQKENI. The junction had 13 bases not matched to a gene; V was cut back by 6 bases and J by 7 bases. The CDR3 region is CASSPPGGGAGNEQFF. The CDR3 region has the DNA TGTGCCAGCTCCCCGCCGGGCGGGGGGGCAGGGAATGAGCAGTTCTTC. Filled out from reference TRBV18 and TRBJ2-1, the complete variable domain reads NAGVMQNPRHLVRRRGQEARLRCSPMKGHSHVYWYRQLPEEGLKFMVYLQKENIIDESGMPKERFSAEFPKEGPSILRIQQVVRGDSAAYFCASSPPGGGAGNEQFFGPGTRLTVL.

The rearrangement links TRBV15 to TRBJ1-4, with 9 positions matching TRBD1. There are 15 residues in the CDR3. Germline-derived CDR1 and CDR2 are LNHNV and YYDKDF (reference sequence). The V gene end was trimmed by 2 bases and the J gene end by 6 bases; junction bases not matched to a gene: 4. CDR3 DNA sequence: TGTGCCACCAGCAGAAAGACAGGGGGTTATGAAAAACTGTTTTTT. This translates into CATSRKTGGYEKLFF.

This rearrangement joins TRBV2 to TRBJ1-1; D is ambiguous. This CDR3 spans 13 amino acids. In germline, CDR1 is SNHLY, CDR2 FYNNEI. V was pared by 2 bases and J by 1 base, with 5 bases between. The CDR3 coding sequence is TGTGCCAGCAGTGAACAGAAGAACACTGAAGCTTTCTTT. Its protein product is CASSEQKNTEAFF.

The chain has TRBV5-1 and TRBJ2-5, with TRBD1 matching 7 bases. The CDR3 is 14 residues long. V lost 7 bases to trimming and J lost 4 bases; unmatched junction nucleotides: 10. CDR1 SGHRS and CDR2 YFSETQ come from the germline V gene. CDR3 sequence: CASFKSTGSETQYF. CDR3 sequence (DNA): TGCGCCAGCTTCAAATCGACAGGGTCAGAGACCCAGTACTTC. Supplemented by reference TRBV5-1 and TRBJ2-5, the full variable domain reads KAGVTQTPRYLIKTRGQQVTLSCSPISGHRSVSWYQQTPGQGLQFLFEYFSETQRNKGNFPGRFSGRQFSNSRSEMNVSTLELGDSALYLCASFKSTGSETQYFGPGTRLLVL.